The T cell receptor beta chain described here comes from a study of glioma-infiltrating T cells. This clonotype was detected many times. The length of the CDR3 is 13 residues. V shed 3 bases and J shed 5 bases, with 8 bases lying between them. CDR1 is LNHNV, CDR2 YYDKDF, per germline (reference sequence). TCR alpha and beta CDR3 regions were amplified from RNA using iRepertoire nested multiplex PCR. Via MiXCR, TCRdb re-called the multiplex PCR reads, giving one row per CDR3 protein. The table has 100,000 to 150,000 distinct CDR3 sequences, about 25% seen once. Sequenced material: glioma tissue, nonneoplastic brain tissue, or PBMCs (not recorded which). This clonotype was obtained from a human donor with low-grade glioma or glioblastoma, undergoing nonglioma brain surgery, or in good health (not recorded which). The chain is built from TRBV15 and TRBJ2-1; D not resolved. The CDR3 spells CATSRMGNNEQFF. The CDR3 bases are TGTGCCACCAGCAGGATGGGAAACAATGAGCAGTTCTTC.